Given below is one TCR beta chain in context. It has no known antigen specificity. No much larger clone is present one base from it, and per-base qualities are unavailable. Flow cytometry had shown CD8+CD57+ cell expansion in the patients selected for sequencing. All patients had severe acquired aplastic anemia diagnosed by International Study of Aplastic Anemia and Agranulocytosis and Camitta criteria. At the time blood was sampled, none of the patients had received any therapy. In this study, sorted CD4+ and CD8+ T cells from the blood of healthy subjects and of severe aplastic anemia patients had their TCR repertoires deep-sequenced. Patients were enrolled under clinicaltrials.gov protocols 00001620, 01623167, 00001397, 00071045, 00081523 and 00961064 in the USA. Ficoll-Paque density gradient centrifugation was used to isolate peripheral blood mononuclear cells. Before DNA extraction, CD4+ and CD8+ T cells were sorted by FACS or by magnetic beads.

Genomic DNA was used as template for profiling of TCR beta VDJ combinations and CDR3 sequences. An Illumina HiSeq 2000 was used for TCR repertoire sequencing. Per the authors' processing: Repertoires were assessed using TRBV/TRBJ rearrangement plots, CDR3 size and DJ length profiles, and Simpson's diversity index. Whichever DNA sequence was most abundant in the deep sequencing data was defined as the immunodominant clone. CDR3 amino acid sequences were screened for sharing across subjects and were compared with published repertoires and the VDJdb database. TCRdb's own reprocessing of the public reads used fastp at Q25 and MiXCR and kept productive beta chains. Duplicate CDR3 protein sequences are folded into a single record with the most common DNA and genes. These V and J calls originate from TCRdb's pipeline instead of the authors' own analysis. The sample includes over 150,000 distinct CDR3 sequences, with 47% observed a single time. Approximately 3% of the sample is taken by the ten largest.

This sample is drawn from a study of CD8+CD57+ T cells in acquired aplastic anemia (dated by TCRdb to the late 2010s). Context from the whole study: Extracted DNA from sorted CD4+ and CD8+ cells averaged 3.2 ug, ranging from roughly 0.17 to 27.4 ug. CD8+CD57+ expansion was defined as frequency above the mean frequency observed in healthy subjects.

The CDR1 and CDR2 encoded by the germline V gene are MDHEN and SYDVKM. V and J are truncated by 5 bases and 8 bases respectively, leaving an intervening sequence of 21 bases. The CDR3, cysteine through phenylalanine, is 15 amino acids long. CDR3 DNA is the only sequence kept; it has 45 bases, read in frame from the first base. On the study overall, not on this receptor specifically: Around 31 CD8+ CDR3 sequences were shared between patients and controls but appeared highly expressed in patients and within their immunodominant clones. No significant difference in CD8+ Simpson's diversity was found between patients and healthy controls (P=0.060).

The chain is assembled from TRBV28 and TRBJ1-2, and the D gene may be TRBD1, 5 bases matching. This TCR came from a human donor with aplastic anemia. The sequenced material came from sorted CD4+, CD8+, or CD8+CD57+ T cells (not recorded which) from PBMCs. The sequenced DNA is TGTGCCAGCAGTGCCGGCCCCGGGGCCCTCGACGGCTACACCTTC. Translated, this is CASSAGPGALDGYTF.